Presented here are 27 T cell receptor beta chains from one specimen sequenced in a study of blood T cell repertoires in COVID-19. Data came from immunoSEQ multiplex PCR; TCRdb stores just in-frame clones and leaves some out. The sample lists 20,000 or so clones; approximately 88% were seen once. The sample comprised PBMCs or T cells enriched from blood (not recorded which). The receptors shown here come from a woman younger than 45 who had recovered from COVID-19.

The V and J genes are TRBV25-1 and TRBJ2-6; D is undetermined. The CDR3 has 16 amino acids. Germline CDR1 reads MGHDK; CDR2 reads SYGVNS. V was shortened by 1 base and J by 3 bases, with 10 bases between the two germline ends. The CDR3 DNA is TGTGCCAGCAGTGAATTCGGCGGATTTGGGGCCAACGTCCTGACTTTC. Translated: CASSEFGGFGANVLTF. The complete variable domain, with remaining parts taken from reference TRBV25-1 and TRBJ2-6, reads EADIYQTPRYLVIGTGKKITLECSQTMGHDKMYWYQQDPGMELHLIHYSYGVNSTEKGDLSSESTVSRIRTEHFPLTLESARPSHTSQYLCASSEFGGFGANVLTFGAGSRLTVL.

DNA for the CDR3: TGTGCCAGCTCATCCAATACAGGGCGCTCTGGAAACACCATATATTTT. Translation gives CASSSNTGRSGNTIYF. The rearrangement joins TRBV18 to TRBJ1-3, with D perhaps matching TRBD1 (6 bases). The CDR3 spans 16 residues. Germline CDR1 reads KGHSH; CDR2 reads LQKENI. Trimming took off 5 bases at V and 0 bases at J, with 14 bases between the two ends.

The chain recombines TRBV6-2 or TRBV6-3 with TRBJ1-1, with 7 bases aligning to TRBD1. Germline CDR1 is MNHEY and CDR2 is SVGEGT. CDR3 length equals 12 residues. The trim removed 6 bases at V and 11 bases at J, leaving 9 bases unmatched. This CDR3 reads CASSHTGVRAFF. CDR3 DNA sequence: TGTGCCAGCAGCCACACAGGGGTTAGGGCTTTCTTT.

The chain is built from TRBV30 and TRBJ2-1; 8 bases are shared with TRBD1. Germline V CDR1 and CDR2: GTSNPN, SVGIG (reference sequence). This CDR3 has 15 residues. The J segment lost 8 bases and the V segment lost 7 bases, leaving 16 bases of the junction unmatched. This CDR3 is CASTLRTGTGDEQFF. CDR3 DNA: TGTGCCTCAACCCTAAGGACAGGGACCGGGGATGAGCAGTTCTTC.

The CDR3, as DNA: TGCGCCAGCAGCAGGGACAGGGTGGCCTATCAGCCCCAGCATTTT. As protein: CASSRDRVAYQPQHF. The chain is built from TRBV4-3 and TRBJ1-5; 9 bases map to TRBD1. This CDR3 region has 15 residues. The ends lost 5 bases at V and 5 bases at J; junction bases unmatched: 7. CDR1 LGHNA and CDR2 YSLEER come from the germline V gene.

The gene calls are TRBV7-3 and TRBJ1-1; 11 bases match TRBD1. Trimming removed 5 bases from V and 5 bases from J; junction bases left unmatched: 4. Germline assignment: CDR1 SGHTA and CDR2 FQGTGA. The CDR3 spans 14 residues. DNA for the CDR3: TGTGCCAGCAGCGCGGGACAGGGGGAAACTGAAGCTTTCTTT. Translation gives CASSAGQGETEAFF.

V is TRBV7-6 and J is TRBJ2-3, with D possibly being TRBD2 (5 bases). V was pared by 5 bases and J by 0 bases, with 12 bases between. CDR3 length: 15 residues. Germline CDR1 SGHVS, CDR2 FNYEAQ. This CDR3 reads CASSPGLASTDTQYF. The CDR3, as DNA: TGTGCCAGCAGCCCAGGACTCGCTAGCACAGATACGCAGTATTTT. The whole variable domain, filled in from reference TRBV7-6 and TRBJ2-3, reads GAGVSQSPRYKVTKRGQDVALRCDPISGHVSLYWYRQALGQGPEFLTYFNYEAQQDKSGLPNDRFSAERPEGSISTLTIQRTEQRDSAMYRCASSPGLASTDTQYFGPGTRLTVL.

This chain uses TRBV11-2 with TRBJ2-7; the match to TRBD1 covers 9 bases. In germline, CDR1 is SGHAT, CDR2 FQNNGV. The V and J ends lost 5 bases and 3 bases, in that order; junction bases with no gene match: 17. The CDR3 is 18 residues long. CDR3 sequence (DNA): TGTGCCAGCAGCCAATGGGACAGGGAGAAGGAAGGGGTCTACGAGCAGTACTTC. Its translation: CASSQWDREKEGVYEQYF.

The chain uses TRBV5-5 and TRBJ2-7, with 11 bases that match TRBD2. The CDR3 extends over 15 amino acids. V shed 0 bases and J 6 bases; nucleotides not matched to a gene: 5. Germline CDR1 and CDR2: SGHKS and YYEKEE (reference sequence). The CDR3 DNA is TGTGCCAGCAGCTTGGTACTAGCGGGGGCCCTCGAGCAGTACTTC. Its translation is CASSLVLAGALEQYF.

In its sample, this clone was seen once. The chain employs TRBV29-1 and TRBJ1-1; D is ambiguous. This CDR3 region has 12 residues. V dropped 6 bases and J dropped 2 bases, with 10 bases sitting between them. Germline lookup yields CDR1 SQVTM and CDR2 ANQGSEA. The CDR3 loop is CSVYSSNTEAFF. The CDR3 DNA reads as TGCAGCGTGTACTCGTCCAACACTGAAGCTTTCTTT.

V usage is TRBV3-1 (or the pseudogene TRBV3-2) and J usage is TRBJ1-2; the match to TRBD1 covers 11 bases. The CDR3 covers 15 residues. V dropped 1 base and J dropped 4; count of bases not matched to a gene: 2. Germline V gene sequence: CDR1 LGHDT, CDR2 YNNKEL (reference sequence). The CDR3 nucleotides are TGTGCCAGCAGCCAAGCGGACAGGGGGCTCTATGGCTACACCTTC. Translation: CASSQADRGLYGYTF.

CDR3 nucleotide sequence: TGCAGTGCTAGTGCTTTTTCGGGACTAGGACCCAATGAGCAGTTCTTC. This codes for CSASAFSGLGPNEQFF. The rearrangement links TRBV20-1 to TRBJ2-1; TRBD2 matches at 8 bases. The trim removed 3 bases at V and 6 bases at J, leaving 13 bases unmatched. Germline V gene sequence: CDR1 DFQATT, CDR2 SNEGSKA (reference sequence). The CDR3 is 16 amino acids.

The V and J genes are TRBV6-5 and TRBJ1-2; a possible D gene is TRBD1 (6 bases). This CDR3 is built from 13 residues. The V gene's germline CDR1 is MNHEY and CDR2 SVGAGI. The V end lost 6 bases, the J end lost 7 bases, and 15 bases lay between the germline ends. The CDR3 here is CASRAGDVSGYTF. The CDR3 bases are TGTGCCAGCAGGGCAGGGGACGTAAGTGGCTACACCTTC.

This clone was detected a few times. The chain has TRBV5-6 and TRBJ1-5; 9 bases agree with TRBD1. V trimming: 3 bases; J trimming: 4 bases; junction bases outside the gene matches: 8. The length of the CDR3 is 16 residues. Germline CDR1 and CDR2: SGHDT and YYEEEE. The CDR3 DNA is TGTGCCAGCAGCTGGGGGGGACAGGGATTGAATCAGCCCCAGCATTTT. It yields the protein CASSWGGQGLNQPQHF.

This clone was seen just once. V and J are TRBV7-6 and TRBJ2-2, with TRBD2 identical over 11 bases. V lost 5 bases and J lost 3; bases outside the gene matches: 5. The CDR3 runs 16 residues. CDR1 and CDR2 from the germline V gene are SGHVS and FNYEAQ. The DNA for the CDR3 is TGTGCCAGCAGCCAGCCGGGACTAGCGGACACCGGGGAGCTGTTTTTT. This gives the protein CASSQPGLADTGELFF.

This rearrangement joins TRBV5-6 to TRBJ2-1, with D uncertain. This CDR3 comprises 15 residues. CDR1 and CDR2 from the germline V gene are SGHDT and YYEEEE. Trimming pared 0 bases from V and 5 bases from J, leaving 12 bases between. The CDR3 sequence is CASSLGASQNNEQFF. As DNA, the CDR3 is TGTGCCAGCAGCTTGGGGGCCAGCCAAAACAATGAGCAGTTCTTC.

The genes are TRBV10-3 and TRBJ2-6, with D unresolved. This CDR3 spans 17 amino acids. In germline, CDR1 is ENHRY, CDR2 SYGVKD. The ends were cut back, 0 bases at V and 0 bases at J, with 9 bases in the middle. The CDR3 is CAISESGSFSGANVLTF. In nucleotides, the CDR3 is TGTGCCATCAGTGAGTCGGGCAGTTTCTCTGGGGCCAACGTCCTGACTTTC.

The gene calls are TRBV6-5 and TRBJ2-2; 7 nucleotides match TRBD2. Germline V lookup: CDR1 MNHEY, CDR2 SVGAGI. Trimming took 4 bases from V and 6 from J; bases not matched to a gene: 11. The CDR3 loop spans 16 amino acids. The CDR3 bases are TGTGCCAGCAGTTTGGAGCGGGGCCCCGTCGCCGGGGAGCTGTTTTTT. Its translation: CASSLERGPVAGELFF.

Notes on this clone: The limits of the CDR3 on the DNA are not certain, so only TCRdb's listed CDR3 is given. The chain is built from TRBV12-2 and TRBJ1-4; the table's D call, TRBD1, was not checked against the DNA. TRBV12-2 is marked as a pseudogene. The CDR3 adds up to 18 amino acids, both ends counted. CDR3: CASRLALVGQGTNEKLFF.

The J gene is TRBJ1-1, the V gene TRBV7-3; 7 nucleotides match TRBD1. This CDR3 is built from 13 residues. The ends lost 0 bases at V and 10 bases at J; junction bases unmatched: 5. Germline V CDR1 and CDR2: SGHTA, FQGTGA. The CDR3 reads CASSLTRQGGAFF. Here the CDR3 DNA reads TGTGCCAGCAGCTTAACCAGACAGGGAGGAGCTTTCTTT.

The V and J genes are TRBV7-2 and TRBJ1-4; the D gene is possibly TRBD1 (6 bases). This CDR3 spans 11 amino acids. The germline gives CDR1 SGHTA, CDR2 FQGNSA. V was trimmed by 10 bases and J by 8 bases, leaving 11 bases between them. The CDR3 spells CAIHRDEKLFF. The CDR3 DNA sequence: TGTGCCATCCACAGGGACGAAAAACTGTTTTTT.

The chain combines TRBV4-3 with TRBJ1-2, with 7 bases identical to TRBD1. The germline gives CDR1 LGHNA, CDR2 YSLEER. V trimming: 0 bases; J trimming: 4 bases; junction bases outside the gene matches: 2. The CDR3 runs to 14 residues. The CDR3 reads CASSQEGQLYGYTF. The CDR3 coding sequence is TGCGCCAGCAGCCAAGAGGGACAGCTCTATGGCTACACCTTC.

The rearrangement links TRBV7-6 to TRBJ2-2; tentatively, D is TRBD1 (5 bases). Trimming cost V 7 bases and J 6 bases, with 12 bases left between them. The CDR3 totals 13 residues. Germline V gene data show CDR1 as SGHVS and CDR2 as FNYEAQ. The DNA for the CDR3 is TGTGCCAGCACATCTACAGGTGCCGGGGAGCTGTTTTTT. Translation gives CASTSTGAGELFF.

The chain has TRBV5-4 and TRBJ2-4, with 8 bases that match TRBD1. The CDR3 is 14 residues long. Trimming at V came to 2 bases and at J to 8 bases, leaving 6 bases not matched to a gene. CDR1 is SGHNT and CDR2 is YYREEE in the germline V gene (reference sequence). The DNA of the CDR3 is TGTGCCAGCAGCTTCCAGGGGGCGCGGGACATTCAGTACTTC. This codes for CASSFQGARDIQYF.

The CDR3 coding sequence is TGCGCCAGCAGCCAAGAACGAGGGCAGCCCCAGCATTTT. Its translation: CASSQERGQPQHF. The chain combines TRBV4-3 with TRBJ1-5; D ambiguous. Trimming pared 0 bases from V and 7 bases from J, leaving 7 bases between. The CDR3 is 13 residues long. The germline gives CDR1 LGHNA, CDR2 YSLEER.

This clone appeared once. V usage is TRBV18 and J usage is TRBJ1-2; 7 bases fit TRBD1. CDR1 KGHSH and CDR2 LQKENI come from the germline V gene. V lost 3 bases and J lost 7; bases outside the gene matches: 11. This CDR3 is built from 15 residues. The CDR3 sequence is CASSPRDSDRFGYTF. The DNA of the CDR3 is TGTGCCAGCTCACCCCGGGACAGCGACCGCTTTGGCTACACCTTC. Full variable domain (remainder filled in from reference TRBV18 and TRBJ1-2): NAGVMQNPRHLVRRRGQEARLRCSPMKGHSHVYWYRQLPEEGLKFMVYLQKENIIDESGMPKERFSAEFPKEGPSILRIQQVVRGDSAAYFCASSPRDSDRFGYTFGSGTRLTVV.

The chain combines TRBV5-6 with TRBJ1-3; the D is unclear. Germline-derived CDR1 and CDR2 are SGHDT and YYEEEE. Trimming left V 4 bases short and J 2 bases short, with 19 bases between. This CDR3 spans 17 amino acids. This chain's CDR3 is CASSGFGGSGAGNTIYF. The CDR3 coding sequence is TGTGCCAGCAGCGGGTTTGGCGGGTCCGGAGCTGGAAACACCATATATTTT.